The next 25 T cell receptor beta chains were all read from a single sample in a study of OX40 agonist ivuxolimab in advanced cancers. Here immunoSEQ multiplex PCR was the method, and the copy in TCRdb shows in-frame clones only, minus some. The table lists roughly 80,000 clones, about 81% of them singletons, with 1.5% to 2% in the top ten. The sequenced sample was CD4+ or CD8+ T cells sorted from blood, obtained in a trial of the OX40 agonist ivuxolimab. The source of these receptors is an adult with an advanced solid tumor such as melanoma, head and neck, liver or kidney cancer.

This chain uses TRBV10-3 with TRBJ2-7; D possibly corresponds to TRBD2 (6 bases). The CDR3 has 14 residues. Trimming cost V 4 bases and J 2 bases, with 12 bases left between them. Germline V gene sequence: CDR1 ENHRY, CDR2 SYGVKD. The CDR3 DNA is TGTGCCATCAGTGGACTGCGGGGCCCCTACGAGCAGTACTTC. Its protein product is CAISGLRGPYEQYF.

This chain joins TRBV10-3 and TRBJ1-2; 8 nucleotides align to TRBD1. The V gene's germline CDR1 is ENHRY and CDR2 SYGVKD. The V gene end was trimmed by 3 bases and the J gene end by 0 bases; junction bases not matched to a gene: 3. The CDR3 length is 15 residues. The DNA for the CDR3 is TGTGCCATCAGTGAATCGGGACAGGCTAACTATGGCTACACCTTC. This sequence encodes CAISESGQANYGYTF.

The J gene is TRBJ2-5, the V gene TRBV7-6; D is possibly TRBD1 (5 bases). With the DNA end fitting TRBJ2-7 better, the J assignment may be wrong. This CDR3 is 15 amino acids long. The germline gives CDR1 SGHVS, CDR2 FNYEAQ. The CDR3 DNA reads as TGTGCCAGCAGCTCCCTGACAGCGACCTCGTCCGAGCAGTACTTC. Residues: CASSSLTATSSEQYF.

The chain couples TRBV19 to TRBJ2-7; D not resolved. The CDR3 sequence is 15 residues long. The germline CDR1 and CDR2 sequences are LNHDA and SQIVND (reference sequence). The ends were cut back, 1 base at V and 2 bases at J, with 12 bases in the middle. CDR3 DNA: TGTGCCAGTAGTATAGGTACAGAAAGCACCTACGAGCAGTACTTC. Encoded protein: CASSIGTESTYEQYF.

V is TRBV6-1 and J is TRBJ2-3; 8 bases map to TRBD2. CDR1 is MNHNS, CDR2 SASEGT, per germline. V lost 1 base, J lost 6 bases, and 12 bases stayed unmatched. CDR3 size: 17 residues. In nucleotides, the CDR3 is TGTGCCAGCAGTGAAGTAAGGTTAGCGGGGACTTTGGATACGCAGTATTTT. This gives the protein CASSEVRLAGTLDTQYF.

This chain uses TRBV9 with TRBJ2-7, with 7 bases that match TRBD2. The CDR3 has 13 amino acids. V shed 3 bases and J 4 bases; nucleotides not matched to a gene: 4. The germline V gene encodes CDR1 SGDLS and CDR2 YYNGEE. CDR3 sequence (DNA): TGTGCCAGCAGCGATTTTAGCGGGTACGAGCAGTACTTC. This gives the protein CASSDFSGYEQYF.

The chain recombines TRBV6-5 with TRBJ2-7; D unresolved. This CDR3 region has 11 residues. Trimming stripped 5 bases from V and 4 bases from J, with 6 bases between. Germline V gene data show CDR1 as MNHEY and CDR2 as SVGAGI. The DNA of the CDR3 is TGTGCCAGCAGTCACCGATACGAGCAGTACTTC. Its protein product is CASSHRYEQYF.

This rearrangement joins TRBV7-9 to TRBJ2-5; 8 bases fit TRBD1. Germline assignment: CDR1 SEHNR and CDR2 FQNEAQ (reference sequence). The CDR3 has 15 amino acids. The ends lost 0 bases at V and 5 bases at J; junction bases unmatched: 5. The CDR3 loop is CASSLAQAGGETQYF. The DNA for the CDR3 is TGTGCCAGCAGCTTAGCGCAGGCAGGGGGCGAGACCCAGTACTTC.

The rearrangement uses TRBV5-1 and TRBJ1-1; 9 bases are a match to TRBD1. Germline V gene sequence: CDR1 SGHRS, CDR2 YFSETQ. The CDR3 totals 17 residues. V lost 2 bases to trimming and J lost 3 bases; unmatched junction nucleotides: 11. The chain's CDR3 is CASSFATGGNLDTEAFF. The CDR3 nucleotides are TGCGCCAGCAGCTTCGCTACAGGGGGCAATCTCGACACTGAAGCTTTCTTT.

V gene TRBV5-1 combines with J gene TRBJ2-3, with 8 bases fitting TRBD2. Germline V gene sequence: CDR1 SGHRS, CDR2 YFSETQ. Germline trimming cut 0 bases from V and 7 bases from J; bases unmatched to any gene: 7. The CDR3 runs to 15 residues. This chain's CDR3 is CASSLGVLAGYTQYF. DNA for the CDR3: TGCGCCAGCAGCTTGGGTGTTTTAGCGGGGTATACGCAGTATTTT.

This rearrangement joins TRBV5-1 to TRBJ1-3; D remains ambiguous. Trimming removed 1 base at V and 0 bases at J, with 8 bases between. In germline, CDR1 is SGHRS, CDR2 YFSETQ. The CDR3 totals 15 residues. This chain's CDR3 is CASSLFGRSGNTIYF. DNA of the CDR3: TGCGCCAGCAGCTTGTTTGGCCGCTCTGGAAACACCATATATTTT.

The V gene is TRBV5-4, the J gene TRBJ2-5, with D maybe TRBD1 (5 bases). CDR3 size: 14 residues. CDR1 is SGHNT, CDR2 YYREEE, per germline (reference sequence). The germline V and J ends were trimmed by 1 base and 4 bases, with 11 bases remaining between them. The CDR3 DNA reads TGTGCCAGCAGCTTGTTGGGGCTGGCAGAGACCCAGTACTTC. This encodes CASSLLGLAETQYF.

A single count supports this clone. This chain links TRBV4-2 with TRBJ2-3, with 9 bases that match TRBD2. J gave up 4 bases and V 0 bases, and 8 bases lay outside the gene matches. Germline CDR1 reads LGHNA; CDR2 reads YNFKEQ. CDR3 length: 17 residues. The chain's CDR3 is CASSQDSKTSGPDTQYF. The CDR3 region has the DNA TGTGCCAGCAGCCAAGATAGCAAAACTAGCGGGCCAGATACGCAGTATTTT.

This sequence joins TRBV2 and TRBJ2-3; D might be TRBD2 (6 bases). The germline V gene has CDR1 SNHLY and CDR2 FYNNEI. The CDR3 loop spans 14 amino acids. V was pared by 6 bases and J by 5 bases, with 15 bases between. The DNA for the CDR3 is TGTGCCAGCAGGGGGGGACGAGGTGGAGATACGCAGTATTTT. Its protein product is CASRGGRGGDTQYF. Based on the CDR3 plus reference TRBV2 and TRBJ2-3, the full variable domain is EPEVTQTPSHQVTQMGQEVILRCVPISNHLYFYWYRQILGQKVEFLVSFYNNEISEKSEIFDDQFSVERPDGSNFTLKIRSTKLEDSAMYFCASRGGRGGDTQYFGPGTRLTVL.

The CDR3 loop is CASSLVTSRTGRNTEAFF. The DNA for the CDR3 is TGTGCCAGCAGTTTAGTCACCAGCCGGACAGGGAGGAACACTGAAGCTTTCTTT. V and J are TRBV28 and TRBJ1-1; 8 bases map to TRBD1. Germline V gives CDR1 MDHEN, CDR2 SYDVKM. This CDR3 is 18 amino acids long. The ends lost 2 bases at V and 1 base at J; junction bases unmatched: 12.

V is TRBV5-4 and J is TRBJ1-2, with D perhaps TRBD1 (5 bases). Trimming removed 3 bases from V and 6 bases from J, with 18 bases in between. The CDR3 is 15 amino acids. Germline CDR1 and CDR2: SGHNT and YYREEE (reference sequence). The CDR3 bases are TGTGCCAGCAGCTCCATCGCCCGGGACCGTGATGGCTACACCTTC. It codes for CASSSIARDRDGYTF. The complete variable domain, with remaining parts taken from reference TRBV5-4 and TRBJ1-2, reads ETGVTQSPTHLIKTRGQQVTLRCSSQSGHNTVSWYQQALGQGPQFIFQYYREEENGRGNFPPRFSGLQFPNYSSELNVNALELDDSALYLCASSSIARDRDGYTFGSGTRLTVV.

The chain links TRBV5-1 to TRBJ2-2, with D unclear. Germline-derived CDR1 and CDR2 are SGHRS and YFSETQ. Trimming removed 1 base at V and 4 bases at J, with 5 bases between. CDR3 length equals 13 residues. The CDR3 protein is CASSLTVTGELFF. The DNA of the CDR3 is TGCGCCAGCAGCTTGACTGTCACCGGGGAGCTGTTTTTT.

The J gene is TRBJ2-2, the V gene TRBV2; TRBD1 aligns across 8 bases. Germline-derived CDR1 and CDR2 are SNHLY and FYNNEI. The CDR3 has 15 amino acids. With V trimmed by 5 bases and J by 4 bases, 6 bases remained unmatched. CDR3 amino acids: CASSSQGASTGELFF. In DNA form, the CDR3 reads TGTGCCAGCAGTTCGCAGGGGGCTAGCACCGGGGAGCTGTTTTTT.

The V call is TRBV2, the J call TRBJ2-2; D possibly corresponds to TRBD2 (6 bases). Looked up from germline, CDR1 is SNHLY and CDR2 is FYNNEI. Trimming took off 7 bases at V and 1 base at J, with 10 bases between the two ends. This CDR3 spans 14 amino acids. CDR3 region: CASISSENTGELFF. CDR3 nucleotides: TGTGCCAGCATCTCTAGCGAGAACACCGGGGAGCTGTTTTTT.

The V call is TRBV6-5, the J call TRBJ2-7; D might be TRBD2 (6 bases). Germline V lookup: CDR1 MNHEY, CDR2 SVGAGI. Trimming removed 6 bases at V and 4 bases at J, with 7 bases between. The CDR3 has 11 residues. CDR3 nucleotide sequence: TGTGCCAGCAGCGGGAGATACGAGCAGTACTTC. Protein: CASSGRYEQYF.

This chain uses TRBV5-1 with TRBJ1-5; unclear D gene. This CDR3 spans 16 amino acids. The germline gives CDR1 SGHRS, CDR2 YFSETQ. V shed 0 bases and J shed 6 bases, with 16 bases lying between them. The CDR3 loop reads CASSLAAGNAGQPQHF. Written as DNA, the CDR3 is TGCGCCAGCAGCTTGGCCGCTGGGAATGCGGGTCAGCCCCAGCATTTT.

The chain recombines TRBV19 with TRBJ2-3, with D tentatively TRBD1 (5 bases). V dropped 7 bases and J dropped 7 bases, with 12 bases sitting between them. Looked up from germline, CDR1 is LNHDA and CDR2 is SQIVND (reference sequence). This CDR3 is 12 amino acids long. The CDR3 spells CASTSTEYTQYF. The DNA of the CDR3 is TGTGCCAGTACCTCGACAGAATATACGCAGTATTTT.

This chain links TRBV5-1 with TRBJ2-7; D uncertain. V was trimmed by 0 bases and J by 3 bases, leaving 7 bases between them. The CDR3 loop spans 13 amino acids. CDR1 and CDR2 from the germline V gene are SGHRS and YFSETQ. The CDR3 region has the DNA TGCGCCAGCAGCTTGGACAGTCACTACGAGCAGTACTTC. Translating gives CASSLDSHYEQYF.

This clone was seen once. CDR3 nucleotides: TGTGCCAGCAGTAGCAGGACAGGGAGTTCAGATACGCAGTATTTT. This encodes CASSSRTGSSDTQYF. The V gene is TRBV6-5, the J gene TRBJ2-3, with TRBD1 identical over 8 bases. Germline-derived CDR1 and CDR2 are MNHEY and SVGAGI. The V and J ends lost 5 bases and 4 bases, in that order; junction bases with no gene match: 8. The CDR3 runs 15 residues.

J is TRBJ1-1 and V is TRBV20-1; tentatively, D is TRBD1 (6 bases). The CDR3 length is 10 residues. Trimming pared 6 bases from V and 4 bases from J, leaving 6 bases between. The germline V gene has CDR1 DFQATT and CDR2 SNEGSKA (reference sequence). This chain's CDR3 is CSAGGTEAFF. CDR3 nucleotides: TGCAGTGCAGGGGGCACTGAAGCTTTCTTT.